The 17 T cell receptor beta chains in this list originate from one sample, sequenced in a study of spatial heterogeneity in lung cancer. The time point denotes: blood at routine non-recurrence follow-up after resection. TCRs were sequenced from unsorted whole RNA of tumor, nontumor lung or PBMC. One entry per CDR3 protein results from TCRdb running MiXCR on the 5' RACE reads. Here the sample spans roughly 120,000 distinct CDR3 sequences, 10% to 15% being singletons. Sequencing used PBMCs, obtained at follow-up. Receptor source: a male donor with early-stage non-small cell lung cancer.

The count of this clonotype is one. The chain employs TRBV20-1 and TRBJ1-1; D remains unclear. Trimming removed 0 bases from V and 7 bases from J, with 12 bases in between. Germline values: CDR1 DFQATT, CDR2 SNEGSKA (reference sequence). This CDR3 region has 13 residues. The CDR3 region has the DNA TGCAGTGCTAGAGATGGCCATCGAGGTGAAGCTTTCTTT. Amino acid sequence: CSARDGHRGEAFF.

This clonotype was observed at least ten times. The rearrangement joins TRBV5-6 to TRBJ1-5; D is ambiguous. Germline assignment: CDR1 SGHDT and CDR2 YYEEEE. The CDR3 is 14 residues long. The ends were cut back, 1 base at V and 7 bases at J, with 12 bases in the middle. CDR3 loop: CASSLQSSRQPQHF. The CDR3 region has the DNA TGTGCCAGCAGCTTGCAGAGCAGTAGGCAGCCCCAGCATTTT.

This clonotype was counted a few times. V gene TRBV7-9 combines with J gene TRBJ1-5; D is uncertain. V lost 2 bases and J lost 2, with 7 bases in between. Germline V gene sequence: CDR1 SEHNR, CDR2 FQNEAQ (reference sequence). This CDR3 has 14 residues. CDR3 loop: CASSLSRGNQPQHF. DNA for the CDR3: TGTGCCAGCAGCTTATCGCGGGGCAATCAGCCCCAGCATTTT. Combining the CDR3 with reference TRBV7-9 and TRBJ1-5 gives the whole variable domain DTGVSQNPRHKITKRGQNVTFRCDPISEHNRLYWYRQTLGQGPEFLTYFQNEAQLEKSRLLSDRFSAERPKGSFSTLEIQRTEQGDSAMYLCASSLSRGNQPQHFGDGTRLSIL.

This clonotype turned up a few times. The rearrangement uses TRBV19 and TRBJ2-1; D is possibly TRBD1 or TRBD2 (5 bases each). V dropped 8 bases and J dropped 4 bases, with 12 bases sitting between them. The CDR3 runs to 13 residues. Germline values: CDR1 LNHDA, CDR2 SQIVND (reference sequence). In DNA form, the CDR3 reads TGTGCCAGTGGGGGTGGGCGGTACAATGAGCAGTTCTTC. Amino acid sequence: CASGGGRYNEQFF.

The genes are TRBV5-1 and TRBJ2-7, with a possible D match to TRBD2 (5 bases). This CDR3 contains 14 residues. CDR1 is SGHRS, CDR2 YFSETQ, per germline. The germline V and J ends were trimmed by 4 bases and 2 bases, with 13 bases remaining between them. CDR3 sequence reads: CASSPWPGTYEQYF. The CDR3 coding sequence is TGCGCCAGCAGCCCTTGGCCGGGGACCTACGAGCAGTACTTC.

In this sample, this clonotype turned up a few times. The genes are TRBV7-2 and TRBJ2-6; maybe TRBD2 (5 bases). The CDR3 has 16 residues. Germline CDR1 and CDR2: SGHTA and FQGNSA. The CDR3 DNA is TGTGCGGGGTCGAGGGCCCTAAGTTCTGGGGCCAACGTCCTGACTTTC. This sequence encodes CAGSRALSSGANVLTF.

In its sample, this clonotype was seen a few times. The rearrangement links TRBV2 to TRBJ1-1; possible D gene TRBD1, 6 bases. Trimming removed 4 bases from V and 8 bases from J, with 11 bases in between. The germline gives CDR1 SNHLY, CDR2 FYNNEI. CDR3 size: 12 residues. The DNA of the CDR3 is TGTGCCAGCAGTGCGACAGGTTGGGAAGCTTTCTTT. As protein: CASSATGWEAFF.

This clonotype came up a few times. The J gene is TRBJ2-3, the V gene TRBV20-1; 12 bases agree with TRBD2. The CDR3 contains 15 residues. Germline trimming cut 5 bases from V and 2 bases from J; bases unmatched to any gene: 5. Per germline, CDR1 DFQATT and CDR2 SNEGSKA (reference sequence). CDR3 sequence: CSARGLAGLTDTQYF. The CDR3 DNA follows: TGCAGTGCTCGAGGACTAGCGGGGCTCACAGATACGCAGTATTTT.

V gene TRBV19 combines with J gene TRBJ2-3; no clear D gene. Trimming stripped 5 bases from V and 8 bases from J, with 14 bases between. Germline V gene sequence: CDR1 LNHDA, CDR2 SQIVND (reference sequence). The CDR3 length is 13 residues. CDR3 sequence: CASSPGFLVTQYF. The CDR3 DNA is TGTGCCAGTAGTCCCGGGTTCCTAGTTACGCAGTATTTT.

The gene calls are TRBV20-1 and TRBJ2-3; D uncertain. CDR1 and CDR2 (germline): DFQATT, SNEGSKA (reference sequence). Deletions cut 3 bases from V and 7 bases from J, with 8 bases between. The length of the CDR3 is 11 residues. The CDR3, as DNA: TGCAGTGCTAGTCCCACCCATACGCAGTATTTT. This gives the protein CSASPTHTQYF.

This clonotype occurred a few times. The chain is built from TRBV9 and TRBJ2-7, with D perhaps TRBD2 (6 bases). Germline CDR1 SGDLS, CDR2 YYNGEE. Trimming took 4 bases from V and 1 from J, leaving 9 bases between them. The CDR3 loop spans 13 amino acids. This CDR3 reads CASSSGLSYEQYF. The DNA for the CDR3 is TGTGCCAGCAGCAGCGGACTATCCTACGAGCAGTACTTC. The whole variable domain, filled in from reference TRBV9 and TRBJ2-7, reads DSGVTQTPKHLITATGQRVTLRCSPRSGDLSVYWYQQSLDQGLQFLIQYYNGEERAKGNILERFSAQQFPDLHSELNLSSLELGDSALYFCASSSGLSYEQYFGPGTRLTVT.

This clonotype was seen ten or more times. In DNA form, the CDR3 reads TGTGCCAGCTGGGACAGTCCCTACGAGCAGTACTTC. Translating gives CASWDSPYEQYF. The chain employs TRBV27 and TRBJ2-7, with TRBD1 identical over 7 bases. Germline lookup yields CDR1 MNHEY and CDR2 SMNVEV (reference sequence). The CDR3 is 12 residues long. J gave up 2 bases and V 8 bases, and 3 bases lay outside the gene matches.

This clonotype was observed at least ten times. This rearrangement joins TRBV19 to TRBJ2-3; possible D gene TRBD2, 7 bases. The germline V gene encodes CDR1 LNHDA and CDR2 SQIVND (reference sequence). CDR3 length: 15 amino acids. V lost 6 bases, J lost 5 bases, and 18 bases lay in between. In DNA, the CDR3 is TGTGCCAGTAGCTCGGCGGGGGCCGCGGTAGATACGCAGTATTTT. Protein: CASSSAGAAVDTQYF.

This clonotype occurred a few times. The genes are TRBV7-9 and TRBJ2-5, with 7 bases fitting TRBD2. V dropped 6 bases and J dropped 3; count of bases not matched to a gene: 4. The CDR3 covers 13 residues. Germline lookup yields CDR1 SEHNR and CDR2 FQNEAQ (reference sequence). The CDR3 DNA follows: TGTGCCAGCAGAGTGGGACTAAAAGAGACCCAGTACTTC. It yields the protein CASRVGLKETQYF.

This chain connects TRBV27 to TRBJ2-5; the D is unclear. Germline V gene data show CDR1 as MNHEY and CDR2 as SMNVEV (reference sequence). V was clipped by 2 bases and J by 4 bases, with 8 bases between them. The CDR3 is made up of 13 amino acids. The CDR3: CASSLGPLETQYF. Written as DNA, the CDR3 is TGTGCCAGCAGTTTAGGTCCATTAGAGACCCAGTACTTC.

This clonotype has ten or more counts. The chain uses TRBV29-1 and TRBJ1-2; D gene uncertain. CDR3 length equals 16 residues. Germline V gene data show CDR1 as SQVTM and CDR2 as ANQGSEA. Trimming took off 4 bases at V and 0 bases at J, with 18 bases between the two ends. The CDR3 nucleotides read TGCAGCGTTGGTCGGTTAGGCAGCACCTCTAACTATGGCTACACCTTC. Translating gives CSVGRLGSTSNYGYTF. Full variable domain (missing parts from reference TRBV29-1 and TRBJ1-2): SAVISQKPSRDICQRGTSLTIQCQVDSQVTMMFWYRQQPGQSLTLIATANQGSEATYESGFVIDKFPISRPNLTFSTLTVSNMSPEDSSIYLCSVGRLGSTSNYGYTFGSGTRLTVV.

This chain uses TRBV29-1 with TRBJ2-1; 9 bases fit TRBD2. The CDR3 length is 13 residues. Germline V lookup: CDR1 SQVTM, CDR2 ANQGSEA. Unmatched junction bases numbered 5, after V lost 7 bases and J lost 4 bases. The CDR3 here is CSAPSGEYNEQFF. The DNA of the CDR3 is TGCAGCGCCCCTAGCGGGGAATACAATGAGCAGTTCTTC.